This T cell receptor beta chain was found in a study of cytomegalovirus exposure and HLA in healthy donors. Study background: Of roughly 400 genotyped donors, roughly 81% grouped in the Caucasian-associated ancestry cluster.

PCR was performed using 60 Vbeta and 13 Jbeta primers. Sequencing used immunoSEQ multiplex PCR; TCRdb keeps in-frame clones, though not all of them. The sample consists of 150,000 to 160,000 clones, 80% of them appearing once. This CDR3 comprises 11 residues. Germline V gene data show CDR1 as DFQATT and CDR2 as SNEGSKA (reference sequence). V lost 3 bases and J 5 bases, leaving 8 bases between the germline ends. This chain uses TRBV20-1 with TRBJ2-7; D gene unclear. The sequenced material came from PBMCs. The receptor comes from a man in his thirties or forties in good health and CMV-seropositive. Here the CDR3 DNA reads TGCAGTGCTAGTTCCGGTGACGAGCAGTACTTC. It codes for CSASSGDEQYF.